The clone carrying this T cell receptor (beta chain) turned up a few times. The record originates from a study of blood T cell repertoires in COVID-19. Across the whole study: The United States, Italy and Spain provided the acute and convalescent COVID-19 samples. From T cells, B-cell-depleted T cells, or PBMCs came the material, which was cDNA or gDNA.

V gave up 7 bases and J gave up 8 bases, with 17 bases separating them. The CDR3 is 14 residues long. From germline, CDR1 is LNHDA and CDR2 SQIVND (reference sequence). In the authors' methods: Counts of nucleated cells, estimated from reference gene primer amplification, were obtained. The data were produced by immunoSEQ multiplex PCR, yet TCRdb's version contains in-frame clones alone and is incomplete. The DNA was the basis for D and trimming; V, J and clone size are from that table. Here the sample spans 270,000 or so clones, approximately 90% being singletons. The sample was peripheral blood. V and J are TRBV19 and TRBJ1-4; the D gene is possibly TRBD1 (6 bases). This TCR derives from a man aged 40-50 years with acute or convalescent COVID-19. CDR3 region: CASTRRGGGEKLFF. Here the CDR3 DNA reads TGTGCCAGTACAAGGAGGGGGGGAGGAGAAAAACTGTTTTTT. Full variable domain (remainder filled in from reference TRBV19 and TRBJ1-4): DGGITQSPKYLFRKEGQNVTLSCEQNLNHDAMYWYRQDPGQGLRLIYYSQIVNDFQKGDIAEGYSVSREKKESFPLTVTSAQKNPTAFYLCASTRRGGGEKLFFGSGTQLSVL.